The subject of this entry is one TCR beta chain. It lacks a known antigen. No base quality information exists; no much larger clone differs at one position. TCR beta chain CDR3 regions were immunosequenced with the ImmunoSEQ Assay (Adaptive Biotechnologies). From the authors' description of their analysis: TCRB rearrangements, read counts, read proportions and gene usage were exported through the ImmunoSEQ Analyzer platform. T-cell clonality was calculated from productive rearrangements as 1 minus Pielou's evenness. In the clonal space homeostasis analysis, clonotypes were binned as rare, small, medium, large or hyperexpanded (0.01 to 1 of the repertoire). TCR productive clonality was compared across immune clusters C1, C2 and C3 using the Wilcoxon rank sum test. Entries here come from immuneACCESS through TCRdb and include only in-frame sequences with V and J called. Some clones fail to appear in such tables; in the studies checked, an unresolved V gene covers under half of the shortfall, and the cause of the remainder is unknown. The V and J calls and clone size are taken from that table; D and trimming were inferred from the DNA. Counted in this sample were approximately 5,500 clones; 77% of them appeared once. Roughly 6.2% of the sample is taken by the ten largest.

The tumors sampled were post-treatment primary, local recurrence and metastasis specimens taken from patients with a poor prognosis. The source of the sample is a study of the immune and genomic landscape of osteosarcoma (dated by TCRdb to about 2020). At the level of the whole study: A total of about 50 pediatric and adult patients with high-grade osteosarcoma made up the overall cohort, and the median age at diagnosis was around 25 years (range roughly 5-90). The study aimed to explain the limited clinical activity of immune checkpoint inhibitors in osteosarcoma. Osteosarcoma specimens were profiled with whole genome, RNA and T-cell receptor sequencing plus immunohistochemistry and reverse phase protein arrays so that immunogenic potential could be defined. TCR sequencing results were integrated with transcriptome, protein array and immunostaining data to characterize the osteosarcoma immunogenomic landscape. Two samples from the same tumor site were contributed by each of three patients. Patients in the overall cohort were roughly 60% male, and roughly 76% presented with localized disease at diagnosis. The cohort was enriched for poor-risk disease, with 73% showing unfavorable pathologic response to standard therapy and around 67% deceased.

The full study reports these points: Sample size was not determined by any statistical method, because osteosarcoma is rare and all possible samples were collected. The clonality benchmarks were taken from external normal skin and healthy peripheral blood data instead of from matched normal tissue. TCR productive clonality was greater in the immune-hot C3 cluster than in the cold C1 cluster, although TCR productive clonality remained low overall. Along with the frozen tumor specimens, matched blood was collected from just a couple of patients. In five cases, a single hyperexpanded clone dominated the repertoire, and each of these five cases had fewer than 100 T-cell clonotypes. Overall, productive TCR clonality was low, with a mean of 0.09 and a maximum of 0.3, which suggests limited clonal expansion of T cells.

The CDR3 runs 13 amino acids, cysteine and phenylalanine included. Only CDR3 DNA remains: 39 bases, in frame from the first base. Clipping removes 3 bases from V and 4 bases from J, with 2 as the unmatched junction base count. The germline V gene (reference sequence) specifies GTSNPN as CDR1 and SVGIG as CDR2. What was sequenced was osteosarcoma tumor tissue from the lung. The V and J segments used are TRBV30 and TRBJ1-4; TRBD1 lines up with 7 middle nucleotides. This clonotype was sampled from a human donor with osteosarcoma. The bases read TGTGCCTGGAGACGACAGGGTAATGAAAAACTGTTTTTT. The resulting protein is CAWRRQGNEKLFF. The CDR3 plus the reference TRBV30 and TRBJ1-4 genes for the other parts give the full variable domain: SQTIHQWPATLVQPVGSPLSLECTVEGTSNPNLYWYRQAAGRGLQLLFYSVGIGQISSEVPQNLSASRPQDRQFILSSKKLLLSDSGFYLCAWRRQGNEKLFFGSGTQLSVL.